The 27 T cell receptor beta chains listed next were all sequenced from one sample in a study of T-cell reconstitution after alpha-beta-depleted transplantation in children. A library of TCRbeta sequences, prepared with unique molecular identifiers, was generated. One entry per CDR3 protein, called by TCRdb with MiXCR from the PCR reads. Of 150,000 to 200,000 distinct CDR3 sequences detected, about 6.4% appear once; the ten largest clones hold roughly 3%. The sequencing used PBMCs from the stem cell graft donor, collected from the stem cell graft. Receptor source: a human donor who donated a stem cell graft to a child with Wiskott-Aldrich syndrome.

V usage is TRBV27 and J usage is TRBJ2-2; the D is unclear. V was shortened by 3 bases and J by 7 bases, with 6 bases between the two germline ends. Germline V lookup: CDR1 MNHEY, CDR2 SMNVEV (reference sequence). This CDR3 spans 12 amino acids. CDR3 amino acids: CASSLNRGELFF. The CDR3 coding sequence is TGTGCCAGCAGTTTGAACCGCGGGGAGCTGTTTTTT.

In its sample, this clonotype was seen many times. J is TRBJ1-2 and V is TRBV20-1, with 8 positions matching TRBD1. This CDR3 spans 14 amino acids. J lost 4 bases, V lost 0 bases, and 4 bases had no gene match. The germline CDR1 and CDR2 sequences are DFQATT and SNEGSKA (reference sequence). The CDR3 region has the DNA TGCAGTGCTAGAGATCAGGGGGCCGGCTATGGCTACACCTTC. Amino acids: CSARDQGAGYGYTF.

This clonotype has at least ten counts. The chain recombines TRBV27 with TRBJ2-7, with 8 bases fitting TRBD1. CDR1 and CDR2 from the germline V gene are MNHEY and SMNVEV (reference sequence). The CDR3 is made up of 14 amino acids. After removal of 5 bases from V and 5 bases from J, the junction contained 8 bases not matched to a gene. The CDR3 loop is CASSRGTGSNEQYF. The CDR3 DNA follows: TGTGCCAGCAGTAGAGGGACAGGTTCAAACGAGCAGTACTTC.

This clonotype was seen at least ten times. V and J are TRBV29-1 and TRBJ1-1; D perhaps matches TRBD1 (6 bases). The CDR3 has 14 residues. Trimming pared 4 bases from V and 4 bases from J, leaving 16 bases between. Germline-derived CDR1 and CDR2 are SQVTM and ANQGSEA. The DNA for the CDR3 is TGCAGCGTTGGCCGCAGGGGCGCCCCCACTGAAGCTTTCTTT. This sequence encodes CSVGRRGAPTEAFF.

This clonotype appeared many times. The chain couples TRBV15 to TRBJ2-3; D is ambiguous. V shed 3 bases and J shed 4 bases, with 2 bases lying between them. Germline V gene data show CDR1 as LNHNV and CDR2 as YYDKDF (reference sequence). The CDR3 is 11 amino acids. The CDR3 DNA reads TGTGCCACCAGCAGTTCAGATACGCAGTATTTT. Translating gives CATSSSDTQYF. The entire variable domain, with the rest obtained from reference TRBV15 and TRBJ2-3, is as follows: DAMVIQNPRYQVTQFGKPVTLSCSQTLNHNVMYWYQQKSSQAPKLLFHYYDKDFNNEADTPDNFQSRRPNTSFCFLDIRSPGLGDTAMYLCATSSSDTQYFGPGTRLTVL.

This clonotype has ten or more counts. V is TRBV24-1 and J is TRBJ1-1; TRBD1 agrees at 7 bases. The J segment lost 4 bases and the V segment lost 6 bases, leaving 7 bases of the junction unmatched. Looked up from germline, CDR1 is KGHDR and CDR2 is SFDVKD. The CDR3 extends over 14 amino acids. The CDR3 loop reads CATSRTGGTTEAFF. As DNA, the CDR3 is TGTGCCACCAGTCGGACAGGTGGGACCACTGAAGCTTTCTTT.

There are many counts of this clonotype. This chain joins TRBV3-1 and TRBJ2-1; no clear D gene. The CDR3 is 13 residues long. V was clipped by 3 bases and J by 9 bases, with 12 bases between them. CDR1 LGHDT and CDR2 YNNKEL come from the germline V gene (reference sequence). CDR3: CASSHFPTSEQFF. For the CDR3, the DNA is TGTGCCAGCAGCCATTTCCCCACAAGTGAGCAGTTCTTC.

In this sample, this clonotype turned up many times. The genes are TRBV20-1 and TRBJ2-7; D unclear. The germline gives CDR1 DFQATT, CDR2 SNEGSKA (reference sequence). This CDR3 comprises 13 residues. Deletions cut 3 bases from V and 1 base from J, with 10 bases between. Here the CDR3 reads CSASLAVSYEQYF. The CDR3 DNA sequence: TGCAGTGCTAGTTTGGCAGTATCCTACGAGCAGTACTTC.

This clonotype was detected ten times or more. The rearrangement joins TRBV5-1 to TRBJ2-2, with D perhaps TRBD1 or TRBD2 (5 bases each). The CDR3 totals 15 residues. CDR1 and CDR2 from the germline V gene are SGHRS and YFSETQ. Deletions cut 0 bases from V and 7 bases from J, with 13 bases between. The CDR3 sequence: CASSLASRGVGELFF. The DNA for the CDR3 is TGCGCCAGCAGCTTGGCCTCTCGAGGGGTCGGGGAGCTGTTTTTT.

This clonotype was observed many times. This chain uses TRBV20-1 with TRBJ2-5; D not certain. The germline V and J ends were trimmed by 2 bases and 4 bases, with 5 bases remaining between them. CDR1 is DFQATT and CDR2 is SNEGSKA in the germline V gene (reference sequence). The CDR3 consists of 11 residues. The CDR3 sequence: CSARQSETQYF. DNA for the CDR3: TGCAGTGCTAGACAGTCAGAGACCCAGTACTTC.

This clonotype was detected ten times or more. The chain links TRBV5-1 to TRBJ2-4; D unresolved. The V gene's germline CDR1 is SGHRS and CDR2 YFSETQ. The CDR3 sequence is 14 residues long. With 2 bases removed from V and 8 bases from J, the gap between germline ends came to 14 bases. The CDR3 nucleotides are TGCGCCAGCAGCTTATCCGGGTACGGAGACATTCAGTACTTC. Encoded protein: CASSLSGYGDIQYF.

The table lists this clonotype with many counts. The rearrangement links TRBV12-3 or TRBV12-4 to TRBJ2-5; 7 bases line up with TRBD1. The CDR3 runs 13 residues. V gave up 4 bases and J gave up 3 bases; unmatched junction bases: 2. CDR3 residues: CASSYRGEETQYF. The CDR3 nucleotides are TGTGCCAGCAGTTACAGGGGAGAAGAGACCCAGTACTTC.

This rearrangement joins TRBV6-2 or TRBV6-3 to TRBJ2-5, with TRBD1 matching over 8 bases. After removal of 6 bases from V and 4 bases from J, the junction contained 10 bases not matched to a gene. The CDR3 consists of 15 residues. Germline V gives CDR1 MNHEY, CDR2 SVGEGT. In nucleotides, the CDR3 is TGTGCCAGCAGACTACAGGGGGAAGAGGGAGAGACCCAGTACTTC. Protein product: CASRLQGEEGETQYF.

This clonotype was seen at least ten times. The chain joins TRBV2 to TRBJ1-1; D unclear. Germline values: CDR1 SNHLY, CDR2 FYNNEI. Trimming stripped 1 base from V and 6 bases from J, with 15 bases between. This CDR3 has 15 amino acids. In nucleotides, the CDR3 is TGTGCCAGCAGTGAAGTCTTGGGTAGGGCCGCTGAAGCTTTCTTT. Translating gives CASSEVLGRAAEAFF.

This clonotype showed up just a few times. The CDR3 bases are TGTGCCACCAGTGATGCAGGGGGCGCGGATGAAAAACTGTTTTTT. Amino acids: CATSDAGGADEKLFF. The V gene is TRBV24-1, the J gene TRBJ1-4, with 8 bases identical to TRBD1. Germline values: CDR1 KGHDR, CDR2 SFDVKD. Trimming cost V 3 bases and J 6 bases; bases outside gene matches: 5. The CDR3 spans 15 residues.

In its sample, this clonotype was seen many times. J is TRBJ2-7 and V is TRBV11-3, with D unresolved. The V and J ends lost 1 base and 3 bases respectively, with 7 bases between them. The CDR3 has 13 amino acids. The germline CDR1 and CDR2 sequences are SGHNT and YENEEA. The CDR3 coding sequence is TGTGCCAGCAGCTTAGTGGCTATCTACGAGCAGTACTTC. It translates to CASSLVAIYEQYF. The full variable domain, completed using reference TRBV11-3 and TRBJ2-7, is EAGVVQSPRYKIIEKKQPVAFWCNPISGHNTLYWYLQNLGQGPELLIRYENEEAVDDSQLPKDRFSAERLKGVDSTLKIQPAELGDSAVYLCASSLVAIYEQYFGPGTRLTVT.

This clonotype was found a few times. The DNA for the CDR3 is TGTGCCAGCAGTACTGGACAGGGGCCTCCCTCCGGGGAGCTGTTTTTT. Its protein is CASSTGQGPPSGELFF. The genes are TRBV12-3 or TRBV12-4 and TRBJ2-2; 9 positions agree with TRBD1. The junction had 10 bases not matched to a gene; V was cut back by 5 bases and J by 6 bases. CDR3 length: 16 residues.

This chain links TRBV7-9 with TRBJ1-5, with D possibly being TRBD1 (6 bases). Per germline, CDR1 SEHNR and CDR2 FQNEAQ (reference sequence). CDR3 length: 14 residues. Trimming removed 4 bases at V and 4 bases at J, with 11 bases between. The CDR3 loop reads CASSSADRNQPQHF. In DNA form, the CDR3 reads TGTGCCAGCAGCTCTGCAGACAGGAATCAGCCCCAGCATTTT.

This clonotype was detected ten times or more. V is TRBV12-3 or TRBV12-4 and J is TRBJ1-5; 7 bases agree with TRBD1. This CDR3 contains 13 residues. The V and J ends lost 6 bases and 4 bases, in that order; junction bases with no gene match: 3. CDR3 coding DNA: TGTGCCAGCAGGGGACAGCCAAATCAGCCCCAGCATTTT. Amino acids: CASRGQPNQPQHF.

This clonotype was seen repeatedly, ten times or more. The chain joins TRBV12-3 or TRBV12-4 to TRBJ1-4, with 7 bases identical to TRBD1. V dropped 3 bases and J dropped 2; count of bases not matched to a gene: 3. The CDR3 loop spans 15 amino acids. CDR3 coding DNA: TGTGCCAGCAGTTTTACAGGGGCGACTAATGAAAAACTGTTTTTT. Amino acid sequence: CASSFTGATNEKLFF.

This clonotype was found a few times. J is TRBJ2-7 and V is TRBV4-3; D not resolved. The CDR3 loop spans 13 amino acids. V was pared by 3 bases and J by 3 bases, with 9 bases between. CDR1 is LGHNA, CDR2 YSLEER, per germline. The chain's CDR3 is CASSHRVRYEQYF. The CDR3 DNA is TGCGCCAGCAGCCACCGGGTCCGCTACGAGCAGTACTTC.

There are many counts of this clonotype. The chain combines TRBV13 with TRBJ2-5, with TRBD1 identical over 8 bases. The germline V gene encodes CDR1 PRHDT and CDR2 FYEKMQ (reference sequence). This CDR3 region has 16 residues. V shed 5 bases and J 2 bases; nucleotides not matched to a gene: 10. The CDR3: CASSPNPGQEQETQYF. In nucleotides, the CDR3 is TGTGCCAGCAGCCCAAACCCGGGACAGGAGCAAGAGACCCAGTACTTC.

This clonotype was picked up a small number of times. The CDR3: CASILGAGSYNEQFF. CDR3 bases: TGTGCCAGCATCCTTGGAGCGGGGTCCTACAATGAGCAGTTCTTC. This chain connects TRBV2 to TRBJ2-1; 7 nucleotides agree with TRBD2. The CDR3 extends over 15 amino acids. Germline CDR1 and CDR2: SNHLY and FYNNEI. With V trimmed by 7 bases and J by 1 base, 7 bases remained unmatched.

V and J are TRBV5-1 and TRBJ1-2, with D possibly being TRBD1 (6 bases). Germline V gene lookup returns CDR1 SGHRS and CDR2 YFSETQ. Trimming cost V 3 bases and J 4 bases, with 19 bases left between them. The length of the CDR3 is 16 residues. The CDR3 reads CASSSQGLQGSYGYTF. In DNA, the CDR3 is TGCGCCAGCAGCTCACAAGGACTACAGGGAAGCTATGGCTACACCTTC.

This rearrangement joins TRBV5-5 to TRBJ1-5; a weak D match, TRBD1 (6 bases). Trimming pared 3 bases from V and 1 base from J, leaving 14 bases between. CDR1 is SGHKS, CDR2 YYEKEE, per germline (reference sequence). The CDR3 length is 16 residues. The DNA of the CDR3 is TGTGCCAGCAGCTCGAAAGGGGGGGCCAGCAATCAGCCCCAGCATTTT. It is translated as CASSSKGGASNQPQHF.

This clonotype was picked up many times. The chain has TRBV5-1 and TRBJ1-1, with 7 nucleotides matching TRBD1. Germline V gene sequence: CDR1 SGHRS, CDR2 YFSETQ. V dropped 4 bases and J dropped 4; count of bases not matched to a gene: 7. There are 14 residues in the CDR3. The CDR3: CASSDRVSVTEAFF. The DNA of the CDR3 is TGCGCCAGCAGCGACAGGGTTTCGGTCACTGAAGCTTTCTTT.

Only a few counts were recorded for this clonotype. This chain connects TRBV30 to TRBJ2-3; 10 bases line up with TRBD2. Germline CDR1 reads GTSNPN; CDR2 reads SVGIG (reference sequence). The CDR3 extends over 16 amino acids. V lost 3 bases to trimming and J lost 2 bases; unmatched junction nucleotides: 8. The CDR3 spells CAWSLLAGPYTDTQYF. CDR3 sequence (DNA): TGTGCCTGGAGCCTACTAGCGGGACCCTACACAGATACGCAGTATTTT.